This entry concerns a single T cell receptor beta chain. Its specificity is not known. This sample is drawn from a study of T cell responses to AZD1222 COVID-19 vaccine. Study-wide results and caveats: The donor cohort was predominantly white British with a female majority, and clonal diversity may have been underestimated. All repertoire sampling was performed exclusively after the peak T cell response. Vaccine-associated CD4 TCRs spanned spike, dominant at 160-218 and 743-854. At baseline, just 6 or 7 AZD1222 recipients tested seropositive.

The V and J ends lost 0 bases and 0 bases respectively, with 6 bases between them. The germline V gene encodes CDR1 SGHKS and CDR2 YYEKEE (reference sequence). The CDR3 loop spans 15 amino acids. Assay used: immunoSEQ multiplex PCR; TCRdb lists only in-frame clones, some missing. The data show more than 95,000 clones, around 76% seen once. The clonotype comes from an adult in good health. The sequencing here drew on peripheral blood, taken on day 0 of AZD1222 vaccination. The rearrangement links TRBV5-5 to TRBJ2-2; D is ambiguous. The chain's CDR3 is CASSLGTSNTGELFF. The DNA for the CDR3 is TGTGCCAGCAGCTTGGGTACGTCGAACACCGGGGAGCTGTTTTTT.